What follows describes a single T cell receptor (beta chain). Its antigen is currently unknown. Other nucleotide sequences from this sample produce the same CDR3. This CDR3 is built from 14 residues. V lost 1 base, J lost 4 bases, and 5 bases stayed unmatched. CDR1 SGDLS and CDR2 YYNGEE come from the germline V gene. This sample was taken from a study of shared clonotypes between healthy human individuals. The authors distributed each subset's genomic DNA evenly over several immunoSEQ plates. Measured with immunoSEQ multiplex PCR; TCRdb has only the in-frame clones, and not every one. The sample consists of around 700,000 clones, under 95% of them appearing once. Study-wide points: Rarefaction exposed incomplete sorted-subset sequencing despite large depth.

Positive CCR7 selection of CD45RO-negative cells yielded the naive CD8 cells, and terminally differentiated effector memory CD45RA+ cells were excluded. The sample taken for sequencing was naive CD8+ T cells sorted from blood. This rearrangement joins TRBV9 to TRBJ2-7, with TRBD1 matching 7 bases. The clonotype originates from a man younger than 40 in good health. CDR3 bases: TGTGCCAGCAGCGTAAGTTCAGGGGGATACGAGCAGTACTTC. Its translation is CASSVSSGGYEQYF.